This is a list of T cell receptor beta chains from one sample in a study of T-cell reconstitution after alpha-beta-depleted transplantation in children. One entry per CDR3 protein results from TCRdb running MiXCR on the PCR reads. There are hundreds of thousands of distinct CDR3 sequences in the sample; about 16% occur only once, and 29% lies in the top ten. The source material was PBMCs, mostly from graft donor cells, sampled 360 days after TCRalphabeta/CD19-depleted stem cell transplant. The receptors here all came from a boy less than two years old who had a stem cell transplant for Wiskott-Aldrich syndrome, so the T cells may come from the graft donor. CDR3s include the opening cysteine and the closing phenylalanine or tryptophan.

v_gene,j_gene,CDR3aa
TRBV20-1,TRBJ2-1,CSARVAPANEQFF
TRBV27,TRBJ2-7,CASSFGAAYEQYF
TRBV4-2,TRBJ2-1,CASSQAGTGDNEQFF
TRBV29-1,TRBJ2-7,CSVLLDRGTYEQYF
TRBV29-1,TRBJ1-2,CSVGTGEFSGYGYTF
TRBV5-1,TRBJ2-7,CASKRTSLAYEQYF
TRBV7-2,TRBJ2-5,CASSLWQGHQETQYF
TRBV18,TRBJ2-1,CASSQGTGSYNEQFF
TRBV6-2/TRBV6-3,TRBJ2-2,CASGDVYGELFF
TRBV20-1,TRBJ2-3,CSAPCTDTQYF
TRBV20-1,TRBJ2-7,CSALRAIAYEQYF
TRBV7-8,TRBJ1-3,CASSLFTFTAGNTIYF
TRBV11-2,TRBJ1-1,CASSSSLYEKAFF
TRBV11-3,TRBJ2-3,CASSWTRGLKVDTQYF
TRBV10-3,TRBJ2-7,CATEPTVGEQYF
TRBV3-1,TRBJ2-5,CASSQVRTGGFQETQYF
TRBV18,TRBJ1-1,CASSPIIQGANTEAFF
TRBV7-9,TRBJ2-7,CASSSDGSYEQYF
TRBV4-1,TRBJ2-3,CASSRTGGFGTDTQYF
TRBV4-3,TRBJ2-5,CASSQDYEVTWTQYF
TRBV12-3/TRBV12-4,TRBJ1-4,CASSSRWGGTNEKLFF
TRBV12-3/TRBV12-4,TRBJ1-5,CASSLHRPGNQPQHF
TRBV5-6,TRBJ2-5,CASSLWRNPETQYF
TRBV5-1,TRBJ2-1,CASREVSSYNEQFF
TRBV7-9,TRBJ2-5,CASSLLIAGETQYF
TRBV20-1,TRBJ1-1,CSATGLQNTEAFF
TRBV28,TRBJ2-1,CASSLGTSGRVGLNEQFF
TRBV2,TRBJ2-3,CASSLFPWGQGGTDTQYF
TRBV5-1,TRBJ2-7,CASRAAGLGSYEQYF
TRBV20-1,TRBJ2-5,CSAMLAGLVGETQYF
TRBV5-1,TRBJ2-1,CASSPHIDRAYNEQFF
TRBV13,TRBJ2-1,CASSLGLAGGASYNEQFF
TRBV5-5,TRBJ2-7,CASSQKWDSRAYEQYF
TRBV4-3,TRBJ2-6,CASSQGNRGATGANVLTF
TRBV7-2,TRBJ2-7,CASSHPGTRIDEQYF
TRBV6-1,TRBJ1-6,CASSKTGWDSPLHF
TRBV20-1,TRBJ2-6,CSASLGQGGSGANVLTF
TRBV7-8,TRBJ2-7,CASSLWDRDGVQYF
TRBV29-1,TRBJ2-1,CSAIGLAGGRSYNEQFF
TRBV6-1,TRBJ2-7,CASSETLGLAGLPYEQYF
TRBV6-1,TRBJ2-5,CASRGLLQETQYF
TRBV30,TRBJ2-7,CAWSVGGRRIYEQYF
TRBV2,TRBJ1-5,CASSEAGGAYQPQHF
TRBV6-1,TRBJ2-7,CASSGLAAGVQYF
TRBV18,TRBJ2-7,CASSPIQRGPEQYF